This T cell receptor (beta chain) was sequenced in a study of T cells in Graves' hyperthyroidism and ophthalmopathy. What was amplified from RNA transcripts were TCR beta CDR3 regions. The study used the HTBI primer set for a first-round RT-PCR of the TCR CDR3. TCRdb ran MiXCR on the multiplex PCR reads and lists one entry per CDR3 protein. The sample gives 650,000 to 750,000 distinct CDR3 sequences, about 15% of which show up once; roughly 10% is in the top ten. The table lists this clonotype with a few counts. Its antigen is unidentified. Germline V lookup: CDR1 SGDLS, CDR2 YYNGEE. This CDR3 spans 20 amino acids. The trim removed 4 bases at V and 0 bases at J, leaving 15 bases unmatched. Overall study results and limits: Classification by a 13 V-J model distinguished ophthalmopathy from stable hyperthyroidism. Blood samples included most of the expanded thyroid clonotypes exceeding 0.001.

The diagnoses drew upon clinical symptoms, serum thyroxine and TRAb, thyroid ultrasound and orbital computed tomography. The receptor was isolated from a woman younger than 35 with Graves' hyperthyroidism. The chain joins TRBV9 to TRBJ2-2, with 10 bases fitting TRBD2. The material sequenced was blood. The CDR3 protein is CASSSKGTSDTTPNTGELFF. Written as DNA, the CDR3 is TGTGCCAGCAGCTCTAAGGGGACTAGCGACACAACTCCGAACACCGGGGAGCTGTTTTTT.